Listed below are T cell receptor beta chains from one sample, sequenced in a study of CD8+CD57+ T cells in acquired aplastic anemia. TCRdb re-analysed the reads in MiXCR, keeping a single row per CDR3 protein. The sample includes under 350,000 distinct CDR3 sequences, 55% to 60% of them seen just once. Sequencing was performed on sorted CD4+, CD8+, or CD8+CD57+ T cells (not recorded which) from PBMCs. The source is a human donor with severe aplastic anemia or a healthy control (not recorded which). CDR3s include the opening cysteine and the closing phenylalanine or tryptophan. A D gene is named only where the DNA matches it firmly. Rows give clone size only sometimes, using once, few, many, or a class for an expanded clone.

clone size: many; V gene: TRBV6-6; J gene: TRBJ2-1; D gene: NA; CDR3 DNA: TGTGCCTCCCTGGCGGGGGCCCGTGGCAATGAGCAGTTCTTC; CDR3 protein: CASLAGARGNEQFF
clone size: few; V gene: TRBV5-8; J gene: TRBJ1-1; D gene: NA; CDR3 DNA: TGTGCCAGCAGACGGTCAGGGGAAGCTTTCTTT; CDR3 protein: CASRRSGEAFF
clone size: NA; V gene: TRBV7-6; J gene: TRBJ2-5; D gene: NA; CDR3 DNA: TGTGCCAGCAGCTCGGGTCGGGGGACCCAGTACTTC; CDR3 protein: CASSSGRGTQYF
clone size: NA; V gene: TRBV19; J gene: TRBJ1-5; D gene: NA; CDR3 DNA: TGTGCCAGTAGTATAGTGGCGGGGGGCAATCAGCCCCAGCATTTT; CDR3 protein: CASSIVAGGNQPQHF
clone size: NA; V gene: TRBV7-2; J gene: TRBJ2-7; D gene: TRBD2; CDR3 DNA: TGTGCCAGCAGCTCACGGTCTAGCGGTCAGTACTTC; CDR3 protein: CASSSRSSGQYF
clone size: NA; V gene: TRBV7-8; J gene: TRBJ2-6; D gene: TRBD1; CDR3 DNA: TGTGCCAGCAGTCTAACAGGGGGCCCTCGCTCTGGGGCCAACGTCCTGACTTTC; CDR3 protein: CASSLTGGPRSGANVLTF
clone size: NA; V gene: TRBV7-2; J gene: TRBJ1-1; D gene: TRBD1; CDR3 DNA: TGTGCCAGCAGCTTCCAGACAGGGCGGGCCACTGAAGCTTTCTTT; CDR3 protein: CASSFQTGRATEAFF
clone size: many; V gene: TRBV20-1; J gene: TRBJ2-7; D gene: NA; CDR3 DNA: TGCAGTGCTAGAGAGGGGGGTGACTACGAGCAGTACTTC; CDR3 protein: CSAREGGDYEQYF
clone size: NA; V gene: TRBV20-1; J gene: TRBJ1-1; D gene: NA; CDR3 DNA: TGCAGTGCTAGAGATGGGGACCGCGGGGCTTTCTTT; CDR3 protein: CSARDGDRGAFF
clone size: NA; V gene: TRBV12-3/TRBV12-4; J gene: TRBJ1-1; D gene: NA; CDR3 DNA: TGTGCCAGCAGTCCACAACAGGGCTCTGAAGCTTTCTTT; CDR3 protein: CASSPQQGSEAFF
clone size: NA; V gene: TRBV5-1; J gene: TRBJ2-2; D gene: NA; CDR3 DNA: TGCGCCAGCAGCTTTGGAGGGGACACCGGGGAGCTGTTTTTT; CDR3 protein: CASSFGGDTGELFF
clone size: NA; V gene: TRBV25-1; J gene: TRBJ1-6; D gene: NA; CDR3 DNA: TGTGCCAGCAGTGGGGGGGGAGAAGTGAGTTCACCCCTCCACTTT; CDR3 protein: CASSGGGEVSSPLHF
clone size: many; V gene: TRBV12-3/TRBV12-4; J gene: TRBJ1-1; D gene: NA; CDR3 DNA: TGTGCCAGCAGGGGAGGGCGGGTTTTGAACACTGAAGCTTTCTTT; CDR3 protein: CASRGGRVLNTEAFF
clone size: NA; V gene: TRBV19; J gene: TRBJ1-1; D gene: NA; CDR3 DNA: TGTGCCAGTAGTTTAACGTCCGGGACATGGAACACTGAAGCTTTCTTT; CDR3 protein: CASSLTSGTWNTEAFF
clone size: NA; V gene: TRBV7-9; J gene: TRBJ2-1; D gene: NA; CDR3 DNA: TGTGCCAGCATTACAGGGTCCAATGAGCAGTTCTTC; CDR3 protein: CASITGSNEQFF
clone size: NA; V gene: TRBV10-3; J gene: TRBJ2-1; D gene: NA; CDR3 DNA: TGCGCCGTGAGAACGTCAGAGGAGATAGCCTACGAGCAGTTCTTC; CDR3 protein: CAVRTSEEIAYEQFF
clone size: few; V gene: TRBV7-2; J gene: TRBJ2-7; D gene: TRBD2; CDR3 DNA: TGTGCCAGCAGCTTAGGTCGTCGACTAGCGGGGGCTGAGCAGTACTTC; CDR3 protein: CASSLGRRLAGAEQYF
clone size: NA; V gene: TRBV20-1; J gene: TRBJ2-7; D gene: TRBD1; CDR3 DNA: TGCAGTACTTTTTGGGGCAGGGGGCCCGAGCAGTACTTC; CDR3 protein: CSTFWGRGPEQYF
clone size: many; V gene: TRBV6-6; J gene: TRBJ2-2; D gene: TRBD2; CDR3 DNA: TGTGCCAGCAGCTCCCCCGGGACTAGCGGGAGAACCGGGGAGCTGTTTTTT; CDR3 protein: CASSSPGTSGRTGELFF